This T cell receptor (beta chain) was identified in a study of cytomegalovirus exposure and HLA in healthy donors. Study in general: A prior analysis found about 110 million unique TCR beta sequences from about 179 million T cells.

This clone was seen more than once but under ten times. Its antigen is undetermined. Regarding the study as a whole: Among TCR beta chains of equal frequency, HLA-associated ones were more clonally expanded in a later analysis. The majority of TCR sequences were rare, yet some public TCRs appeared in many donors.

Germline CDR1 reads SGHTA; CDR2 reads FQGTGA. V shed 2 bases and J 3 bases; nucleotides not matched to a gene: 3. The CDR3 runs 15 residues. Primers for the PCR totalled 60 Vbeta and 13 Jbeta. Data came from immunoSEQ multiplex PCR; TCRdb stores just in-frame clones and leaves some out. The profile shows some 170,000 clones, under 85% of them singletons. The chain is built from TRBV7-3 and TRBJ2-7; 11 bases map to TRBD1. Sample: PBMCs. This sequence originates from a human donor in good health. CDR3 sequence reads: CASSLGTGGGYEQYF. The CDR3, as DNA: TGTGCCAGCAGCTTAGGGACAGGGGGTGGCTACGAGCAGTACTTC.